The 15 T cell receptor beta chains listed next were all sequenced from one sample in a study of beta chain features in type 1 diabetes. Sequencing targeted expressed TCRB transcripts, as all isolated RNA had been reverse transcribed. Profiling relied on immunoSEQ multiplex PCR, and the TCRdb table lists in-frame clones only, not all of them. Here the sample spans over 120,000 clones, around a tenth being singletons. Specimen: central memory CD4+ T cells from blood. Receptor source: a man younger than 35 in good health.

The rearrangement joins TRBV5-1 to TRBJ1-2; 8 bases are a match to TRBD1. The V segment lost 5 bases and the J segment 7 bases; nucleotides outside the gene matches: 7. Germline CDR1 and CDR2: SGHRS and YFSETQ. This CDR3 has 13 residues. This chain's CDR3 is CASSQDRAGGYTF. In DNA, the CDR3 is TGCGCCAGCAGTCAGGACAGGGCTGGTGGCTACACCTTC.

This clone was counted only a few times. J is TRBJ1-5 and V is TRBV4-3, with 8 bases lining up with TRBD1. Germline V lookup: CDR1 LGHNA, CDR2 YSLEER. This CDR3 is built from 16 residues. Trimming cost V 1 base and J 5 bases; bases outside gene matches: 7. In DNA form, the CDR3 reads TGCGCCAGCAGCCAAGGTCTGGACAGGGTGGATCAGCCCCAGCATTTT. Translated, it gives CASSQGLDRVDQPQHF.

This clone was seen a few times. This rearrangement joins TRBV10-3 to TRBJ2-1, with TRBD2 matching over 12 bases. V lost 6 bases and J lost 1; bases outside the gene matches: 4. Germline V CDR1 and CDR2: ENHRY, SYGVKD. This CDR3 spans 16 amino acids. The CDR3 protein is CAISPGLAGSYNEQFF. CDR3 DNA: TGTGCCATCAGCCCAGGACTAGCGGGGTCCTACAATGAGCAGTTCTTC.

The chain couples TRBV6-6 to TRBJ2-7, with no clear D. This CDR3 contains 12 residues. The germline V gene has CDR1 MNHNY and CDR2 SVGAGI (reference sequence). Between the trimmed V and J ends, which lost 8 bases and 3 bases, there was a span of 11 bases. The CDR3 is CASGPTGYEQYF. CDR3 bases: TGTGCCAGCGGCCCCACGGGCTACGAGCAGTACTTC.

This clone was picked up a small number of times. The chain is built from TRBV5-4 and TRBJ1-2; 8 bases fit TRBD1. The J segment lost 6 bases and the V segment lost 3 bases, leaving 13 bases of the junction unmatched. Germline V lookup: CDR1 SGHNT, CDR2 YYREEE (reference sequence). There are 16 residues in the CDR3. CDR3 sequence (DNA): TGTGCCAGCAGCTCGCGATATACAGGGGGAGTTCATGGCTACACCTTC. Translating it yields CASSSRYTGGVHGYTF.

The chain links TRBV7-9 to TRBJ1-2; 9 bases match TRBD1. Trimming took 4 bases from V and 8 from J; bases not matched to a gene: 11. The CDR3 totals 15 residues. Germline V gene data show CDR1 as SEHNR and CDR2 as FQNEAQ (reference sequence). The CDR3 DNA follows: TGTGCCAGCAGCTCAGGACAGGGGATAATGGGAGGCTACACCTTC. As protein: CASSSGQGIMGGYTF.

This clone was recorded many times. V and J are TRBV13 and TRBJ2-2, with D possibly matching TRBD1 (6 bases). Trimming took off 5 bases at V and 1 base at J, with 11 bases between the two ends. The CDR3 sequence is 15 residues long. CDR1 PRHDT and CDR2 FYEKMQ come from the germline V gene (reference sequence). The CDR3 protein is CASSPPGQNTGELFF. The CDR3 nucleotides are TGTGCCAGCAGCCCCCCGGGACAGAACACCGGGGAGCTGTTTTTT.

CDR3 DNA: TGTGCCAGCAGCTCGGGACTTGCGGAGACCCAGTACTTC. This gives the protein CASSSGLAETQYF. This chain uses TRBV7-2 with TRBJ2-5; D is possibly TRBD2 (6 bases). Trimming took 4 bases from V and 5 from J, leaving 11 bases between them. CDR1 and CDR2 from the germline V gene are SGHTA and FQGNSA. This CDR3 comprises 13 residues. The whole variable domain, filled in from reference TRBV7-2 and TRBJ2-5, reads GAGVSQSPSNKVTEKGKDVELRCDPISGHTALYWYRQSLGQGLEFLIYFQGNSAPDKSGLPSDRFSAERTGGSVSTLTIQRTQQEDSAVYLCASSSGLAETQYFGPGTRLLVL.

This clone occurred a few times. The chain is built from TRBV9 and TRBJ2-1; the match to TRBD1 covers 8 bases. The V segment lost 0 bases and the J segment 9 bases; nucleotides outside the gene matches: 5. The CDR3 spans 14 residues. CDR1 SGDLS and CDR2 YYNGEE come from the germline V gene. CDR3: CASSVDQGAVEQFF. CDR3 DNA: TGTGCCAGCAGCGTAGATCAGGGGGCGGTTGAGCAGTTCTTC.

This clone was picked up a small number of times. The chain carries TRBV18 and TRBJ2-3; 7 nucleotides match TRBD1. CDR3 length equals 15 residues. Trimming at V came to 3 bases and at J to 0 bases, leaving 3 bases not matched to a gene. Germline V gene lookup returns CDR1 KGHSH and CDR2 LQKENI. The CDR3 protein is CASSPQGVSTDTQYF. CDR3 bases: TGTGCCAGCTCACCCCAGGGGGTGAGCACAGATACGCAGTATTTT.

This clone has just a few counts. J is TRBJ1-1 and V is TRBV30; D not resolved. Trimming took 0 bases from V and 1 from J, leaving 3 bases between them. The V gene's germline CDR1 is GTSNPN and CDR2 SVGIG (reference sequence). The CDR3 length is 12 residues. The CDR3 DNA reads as TGTGCCTGGAGTGTGCGGAACACTGAAGCTTTCTTT. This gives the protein CAWSVRNTEAFF. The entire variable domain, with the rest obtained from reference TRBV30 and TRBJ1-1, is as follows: SQTIHQWPATLVQPVGSPLSLECTVEGTSNPNLYWYRQAAGRGLQLLFYSVGIGQISSEVPQNLSASRPQDRQFILSSKKLLLSDSGFYLCAWSVRNTEAFFGQGTRLTVV.

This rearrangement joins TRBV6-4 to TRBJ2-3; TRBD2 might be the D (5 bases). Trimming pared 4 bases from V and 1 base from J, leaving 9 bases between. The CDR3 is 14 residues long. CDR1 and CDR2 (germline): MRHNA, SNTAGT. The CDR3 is CASSAGRRTDTQYF. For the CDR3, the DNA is TGTGCCAGCAGTGCGGGGAGACGCACAGATACGCAGTATTTT.

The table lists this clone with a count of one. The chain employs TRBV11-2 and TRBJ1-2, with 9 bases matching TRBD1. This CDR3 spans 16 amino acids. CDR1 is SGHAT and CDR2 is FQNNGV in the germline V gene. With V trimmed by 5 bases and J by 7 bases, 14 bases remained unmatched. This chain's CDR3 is CASSPIQGARAAGYTF. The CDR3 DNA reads TGTGCCAGCAGCCCAATACAGGGGGCACGTGCAGCTGGCTACACCTTC.

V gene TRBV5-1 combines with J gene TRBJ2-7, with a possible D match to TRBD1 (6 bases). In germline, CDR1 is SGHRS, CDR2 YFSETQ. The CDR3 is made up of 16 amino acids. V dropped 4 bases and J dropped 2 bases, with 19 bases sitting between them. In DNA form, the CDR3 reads TGCGCCAGCAGCGCGGACAGTTCCTCGATTCCCTACGAGCAGTACTTC. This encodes CASSADSSSIPYEQYF.

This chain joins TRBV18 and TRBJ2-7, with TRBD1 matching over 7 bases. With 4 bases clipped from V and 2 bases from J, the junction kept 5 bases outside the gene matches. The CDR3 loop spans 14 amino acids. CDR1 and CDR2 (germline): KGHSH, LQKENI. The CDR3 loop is CASSLSDRAYEQYF. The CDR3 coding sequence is TGTGCCAGCTCACTAAGTGACAGGGCCTACGAGCAGTACTTC.